Listed here is a single T cell receptor beta chain. Its antigen is still unknown. Each UMI harboured a 6-nucleotide sample barcode and was appended via template switching. TCRdb reprocessed the 5' RACE reads and keeps a single row for each CDR3 protein, giving no DNA. The table lists more than 100,000 distinct CDR3 sequences. This specimen comes from a study of monozygotic twins with inflammatory bowel disease. Study-wide results and limits: Healthy co-twins had higher TCRbeta inverse Simpson diversity than their IBD twins. Possibly because of limited power, concordant and discordant twins showed no difference in repertoire similarity. IBD patients share fewer clonotypes with other people than healthy twins do, especially with disease activity.

CDR1 and CDR2 (germline): MDHEN, SYDVKM. This CDR3 region has 13 residues. This sequence was found in a human donor with ulcerative colitis or Crohn's disease, or a healthy co-twin of an affected twin (not recorded which). Sequencing was performed on blood. The rearrangement joins TRBV28 to TRBJ1-5. Here the CDR3 reads CASSADSNQPQHF.